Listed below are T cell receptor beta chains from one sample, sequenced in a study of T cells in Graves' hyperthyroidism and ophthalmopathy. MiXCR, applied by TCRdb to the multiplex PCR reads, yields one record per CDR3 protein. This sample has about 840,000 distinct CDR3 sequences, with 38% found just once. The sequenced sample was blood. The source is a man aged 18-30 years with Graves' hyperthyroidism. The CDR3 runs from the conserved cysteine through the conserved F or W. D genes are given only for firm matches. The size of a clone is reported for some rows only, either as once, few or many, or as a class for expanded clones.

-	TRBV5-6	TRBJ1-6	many	CASSLAQGESPLHF	TGTGCCAGCAGCTTGGCCCAGGGAGAATCACCCCTCCACTTT
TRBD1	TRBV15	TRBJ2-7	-	CATSRDYGTGYEQYF	TGTGCCACCAGCAGAGATTACGGGACAGGGTACGAGCAGTACTTC
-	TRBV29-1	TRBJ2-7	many	CSVEPGSGYEQYF	TGCAGCGTTGAACCCGGTAGCGGCTACGAGCAGTACTTC
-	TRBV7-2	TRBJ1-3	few	CASSYREGNTIYF	TGTGCCAGCAGCTACAGGGAAGGAAACACCATATATTTT
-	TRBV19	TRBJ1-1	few	CASSIGTGVNTEAFF	TGTGCCAGTAGTATAGGAACCGGAGTCAACACTGAAGCTTTCTTT
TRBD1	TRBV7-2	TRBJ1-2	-	CASSSQGAGYGYTF	TGTGCCAGCAGCTCCCAGGGGGCTGGCTATGGCTACACCTTC
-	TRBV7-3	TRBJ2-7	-	CASTYHSLTYEQYF	TGTGCCAGCACATACCACTCTCTCACCTACGAGCAGTACTTC
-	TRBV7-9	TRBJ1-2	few	CASRARDVGVYGYTF	TGCGCCAGCAGAGCCCGAGACGTGGGTGTCTATGGCTACACCTTC
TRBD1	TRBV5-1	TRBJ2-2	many	CASSLAQGTGELFF	TGTGCTAGCAGCTTAGCACAGGGGACCGGGGAGCTGTTTTTT
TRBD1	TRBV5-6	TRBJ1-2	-	CASSPMDRGINYGYTF	TGTGCCAGCAGCCCAATGGACAGGGGGATCAACTATGGCTACACCTTC
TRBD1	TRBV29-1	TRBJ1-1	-	CSARQGVNTEAFF	TGCAGCGCCCGACAGGGCGTGAACACTGAAGCTTTCTTT
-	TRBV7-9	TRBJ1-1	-	CASSHPGGSNTEAFF	TGTGCCAGCAGCCACCCTGGGGGGTCGAACACTGAAGCTTTCTTT
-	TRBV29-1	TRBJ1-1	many	CSVDRTLGTEAFF	TGCAGCGTTGACAGGACCCTTGGGACTGAAGCTTTCTTT
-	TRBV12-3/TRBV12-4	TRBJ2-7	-	CASSFWQGYEQYF	TGTGCCAGCAGTTTTTGGCAGGGCTACGAGCAGTACTTC
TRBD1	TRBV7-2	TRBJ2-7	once	CASSQTTGATYEQYF	TGCGCCAGCAGCCAAACCACAGGGGCCACCTACGAGCAGTACTTC
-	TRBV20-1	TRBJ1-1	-	CSAWPGGGEAFF	TGCAGTGCTTGGCCGGGGGGTGGGGAAGCTTTCTTT
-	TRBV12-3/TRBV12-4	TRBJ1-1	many	CASTRSVRAEAFF	TGTGCCAGTACCAGGAGCGTGAGGGCTGAAGCTTTCTTT
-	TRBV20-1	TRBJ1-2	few	CSASTGTGVRGYTF	TGCAGTGCTTCAACCGGGACGGGGGTTCGGGGCTACACCTTC
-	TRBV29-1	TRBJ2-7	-	CSVEVPGGYEQYF	TGCAGCGTTGAAGTCCCCGGGGGCTACGAGCAGTACTTC
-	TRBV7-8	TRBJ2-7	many	CASSLGGATYEQYF	TGTGCCAGCAGCTTAGGGGGCGCGACCTACGAGCAGTACTTC
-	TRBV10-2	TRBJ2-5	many	CASATVQETQYF	TGCGCCAGCGCAACAGTCCAAGAGACCCAGTACTTC
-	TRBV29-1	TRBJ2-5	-	CSVEGLPGLQETQYF	TGCAGCGTTGAAGGCCTACCGGGACTCCAAGAGACCCAGTACTTC